These 3 T cell receptor beta chains originate from one sample sequenced in a study of control samples from healthy donors and cancer patients. Sequencing was performed with immunoSEQ multiplex PCR; in TCRdb, only in-frame clones are kept and a portion is missing. This table holds about 75,000 clones, around 94% found once. Sequencing was carried out using blood. All receptors come from a woman in her thirties or forties in good health.

The rearrangement joins TRBV5-1 to TRBJ2-5; tentatively, D is TRBD2 (6 bases). The ends were cut back, 4 bases at V and 3 bases at J, with 19 bases in the middle. The germline gives CDR1 SGHRS, CDR2 YFSETQ. There are 16 residues in the CDR3. The CDR3 loop is CASSEGLLIGEETQYF. CDR3 nucleotides: TGCGCCAGCAGCGAGGGACTTCTGATAGGCGAAGAGACCCAGTACTTC.

The gene calls are TRBV7-2 and TRBJ1-3, with a tentative D call TRBD1 (6 bases). Trimming left V 5 bases short and J 4 bases short, with 12 bases between. The CDR3 covers 14 residues. Germline V gives CDR1 SGHTA, CDR2 FQGNSA. CDR3 nucleotides: TGTGCCAGCAGCATCACAGGGAGCGGAAACACCATATATTTT. Its translation: CASSITGSGNTIYF. Together with reference TRBV7-2 and TRBJ1-3, the CDR3 gives the full variable domain: GAGVSQSPSNKVTEKGKDVELRCDPISGHTALYWYRQSLGQGLEFLIYFQGNSAPDKSGLPSDRFSAERTGGSVSTLTIQRTQQEDSAVYLCASSITGSGNTIYFGEGSWLTVV.

The genes are TRBV19 and TRBJ2-7, with TRBD1 matching 8 bases. This CDR3 is 14 amino acids long. The J segment lost 1 base and the V segment lost 7 bases, leaving 6 bases of the junction unmatched. Per the germline V gene, CDR1 is LNHDA and CDR2 is SQIVND (reference sequence). CDR3 protein: CASTPGGESYEQYF. The CDR3 DNA reads as TGTGCCAGTACCCCAGGGGGCGAATCCTACGAGCAGTACTTC. Looking up the rest from reference TRBV19 and TRBJ2-7 gives the full variable domain: DGGITQSPKYLFRKEGQNVTLSCEQNLNHDAMYWYRQDPGQGLRLIYYSQIVNDFQKGDIAEGYSVSREKKESFPLTVTSAQKNPTAFYLCASTPGGESYEQYFGPGTRLTVT.